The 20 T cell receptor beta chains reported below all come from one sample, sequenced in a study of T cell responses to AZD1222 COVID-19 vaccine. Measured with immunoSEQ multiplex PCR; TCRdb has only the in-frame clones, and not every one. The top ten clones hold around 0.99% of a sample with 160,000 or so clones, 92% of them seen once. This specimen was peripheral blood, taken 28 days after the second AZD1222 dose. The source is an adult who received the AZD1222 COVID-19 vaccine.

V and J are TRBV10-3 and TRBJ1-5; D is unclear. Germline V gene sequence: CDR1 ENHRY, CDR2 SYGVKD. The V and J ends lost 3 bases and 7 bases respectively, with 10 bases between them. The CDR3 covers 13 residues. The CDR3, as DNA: TGTGCCATCAGTGAACTTGAGGGACAGCCCCAGCATTTT. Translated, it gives CAISELEGQPQHF.

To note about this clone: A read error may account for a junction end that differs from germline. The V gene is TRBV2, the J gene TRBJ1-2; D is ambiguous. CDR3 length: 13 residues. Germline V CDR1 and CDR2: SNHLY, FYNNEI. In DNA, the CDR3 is TGTGCCAGCAGCGAAGCCCGGCCTAGAGGCTACACCTTC. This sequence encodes CASSEARPRGYTF. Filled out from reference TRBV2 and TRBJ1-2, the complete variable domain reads EPEVTQTPSHQVTQMGQEVILRCVPISNHLYFYWYRQILGQKVEFLVSFYNNEISEKSEIFDDQFSVERPDGSNFTLKIRSTKLEDSAMYFCASSEARPRGYTFGSGTRLTVV.

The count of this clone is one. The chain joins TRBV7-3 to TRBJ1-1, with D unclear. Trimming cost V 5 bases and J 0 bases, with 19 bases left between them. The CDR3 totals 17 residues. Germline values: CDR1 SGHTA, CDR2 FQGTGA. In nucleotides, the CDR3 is TGTGCCAGCAGCCCCTTCCCACTCAACGATATGAACACTGAAGCTTTCTTT. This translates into CASSPFPLNDMNTEAFF.

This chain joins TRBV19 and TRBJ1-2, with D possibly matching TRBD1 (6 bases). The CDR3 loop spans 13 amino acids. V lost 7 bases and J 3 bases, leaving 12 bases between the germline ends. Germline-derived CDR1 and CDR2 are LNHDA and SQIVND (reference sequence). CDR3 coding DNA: TGTGCCAGTATTGGGGGCTTGGACTATGGCTACACCTTC. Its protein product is CASIGGLDYGYTF.

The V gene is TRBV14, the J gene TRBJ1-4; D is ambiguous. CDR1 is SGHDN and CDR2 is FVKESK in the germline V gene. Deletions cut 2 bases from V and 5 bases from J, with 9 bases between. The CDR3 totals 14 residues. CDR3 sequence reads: CASSQLQPNEKLFF. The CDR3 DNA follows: TGTGCCAGCAGCCAACTGCAGCCCAATGAAAAACTGTTTTTT.

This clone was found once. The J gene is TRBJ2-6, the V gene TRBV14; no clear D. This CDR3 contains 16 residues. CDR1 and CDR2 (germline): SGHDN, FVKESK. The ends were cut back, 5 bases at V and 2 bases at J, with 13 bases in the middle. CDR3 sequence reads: CASSEGFSAGANVLTF. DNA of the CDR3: TGTGCCAGCAGCGAAGGTTTTTCTGCTGGGGCCAACGTCCTGACTTTC.

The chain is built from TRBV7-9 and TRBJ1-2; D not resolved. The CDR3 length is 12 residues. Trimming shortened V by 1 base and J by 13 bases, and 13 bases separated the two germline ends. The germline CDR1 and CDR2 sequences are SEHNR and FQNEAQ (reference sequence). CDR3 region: CASSLGPGSFTF. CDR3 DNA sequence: TGTGCCAGCAGCTTAGGCCCGGGATCTTTCACCTTC.

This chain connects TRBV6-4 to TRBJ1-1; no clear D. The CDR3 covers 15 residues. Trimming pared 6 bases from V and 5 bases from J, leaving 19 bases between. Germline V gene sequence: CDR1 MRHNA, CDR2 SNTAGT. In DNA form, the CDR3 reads TGTGCCAGCAGCCGTACGGCGGGGTGGGGAACTGAAGCTTTCTTT. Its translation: CASSRTAGWGTEAFF.

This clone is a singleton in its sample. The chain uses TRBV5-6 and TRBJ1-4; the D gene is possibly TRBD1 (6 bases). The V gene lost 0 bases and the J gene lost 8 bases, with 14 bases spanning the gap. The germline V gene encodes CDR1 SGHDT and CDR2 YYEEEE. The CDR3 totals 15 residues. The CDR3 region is CASSLAGGAVEKLFF. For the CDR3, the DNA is TGTGCCAGCAGCTTGGCCGGGGGGGCAGTAGAAAAACTGTTTTTT. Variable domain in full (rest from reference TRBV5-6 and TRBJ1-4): DAGVTQSPTHLIKTRGQQVTLRCSPKSGHDTVSWYQQALGQGPQFIFQYYEEEERQRGNFPDRFSGHQFPNYSSELNVNALLLGDSALYLCASSLAGGAVEKLFFGSGTQLSVL.

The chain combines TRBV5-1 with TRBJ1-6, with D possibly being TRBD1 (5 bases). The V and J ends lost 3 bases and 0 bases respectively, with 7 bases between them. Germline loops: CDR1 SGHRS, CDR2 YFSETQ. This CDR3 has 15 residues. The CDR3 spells CASSWGSSYNSPLHF. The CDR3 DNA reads TGCGCCAGCAGCTGGGGCTCCTCCTATAATTCACCCCTCCACTTT.

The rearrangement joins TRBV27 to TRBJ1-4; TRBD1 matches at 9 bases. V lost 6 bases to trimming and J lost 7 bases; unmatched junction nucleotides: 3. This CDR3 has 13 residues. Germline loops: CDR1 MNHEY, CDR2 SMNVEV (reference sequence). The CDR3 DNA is TGTGCCAGCAGGGGACAGGGCCTTGAAAAACTGTTTTTT. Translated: CASRGQGLEKLFF.

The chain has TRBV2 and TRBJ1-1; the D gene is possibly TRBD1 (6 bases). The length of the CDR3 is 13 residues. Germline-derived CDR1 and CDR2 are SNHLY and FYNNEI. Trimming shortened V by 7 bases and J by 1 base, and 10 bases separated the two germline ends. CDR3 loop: CASKGQTNTEAFF. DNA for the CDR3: TGTGCCAGCAAAGGACAGACGAACACTGAAGCTTTCTTT. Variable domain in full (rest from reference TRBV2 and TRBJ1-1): EPEVTQTPSHQVTQMGQEVILRCVPISNHLYFYWYRQILGQKVEFLVSFYNNEISEKSEIFDDQFSVERPDGSNFTLKIRSTKLEDSAMYFCASKGQTNTEAFFGQGTRLTVV.

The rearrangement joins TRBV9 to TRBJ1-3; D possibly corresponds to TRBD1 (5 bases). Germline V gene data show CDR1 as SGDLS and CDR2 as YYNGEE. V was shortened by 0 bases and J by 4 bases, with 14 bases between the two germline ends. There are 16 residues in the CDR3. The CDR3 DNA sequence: TGTGCCAGCAGCGTAGGGGATACGGGGGACGGAAACACCATATATTTT. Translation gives CASSVGDTGDGNTIYF. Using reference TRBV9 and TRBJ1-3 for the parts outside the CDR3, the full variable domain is DSGVTQTPKHLITATGQRVTLRCSPRSGDLSVYWYQQSLDQGLQFLIQYYNGEERAKGNILERFSAQQFPDLHSELNLSSLELGDSALYFCASSVGDTGDGNTIYFGEGSWLTVV.

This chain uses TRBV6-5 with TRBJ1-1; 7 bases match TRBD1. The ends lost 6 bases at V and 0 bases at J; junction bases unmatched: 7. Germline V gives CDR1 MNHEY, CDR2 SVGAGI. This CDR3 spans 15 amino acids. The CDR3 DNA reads TGTGCCAGCAGGCCACGGGGACAGCTGAACACTGAAGCTTTCTTT. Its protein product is CASRPRGQLNTEAFF.

This CDR3 reads CASSLSDTVQDTQYF. The DNA for the CDR3 is TGTGCCAGCAGCTTATCGGACACGGTCCAAGATACGCAGTATTTT. The chain recombines TRBV7-2 with TRBJ2-3; a weak D match, TRBD1 (5 bases). The CDR3 contains 15 residues. Trimming took 2 bases from V and 5 from J, leaving 14 bases between them. Germline CDR1 SGHTA, CDR2 FQGNSA. Full variable domain (rest looked up from reference TRBV7-2 and TRBJ2-3): GAGVSQSPSNKVTEKGKDVELRCDPISGHTALYWYRQSLGQGLEFLIYFQGNSAPDKSGLPSDRFSAERTGGSVSTLTIQRTQQEDSAVYLCASSLSDTVQDTQYFGPGTRLTVL.

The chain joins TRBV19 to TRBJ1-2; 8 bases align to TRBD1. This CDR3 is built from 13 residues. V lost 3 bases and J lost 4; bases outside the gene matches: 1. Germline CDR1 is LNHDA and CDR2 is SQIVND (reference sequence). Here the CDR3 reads CASSITGGYGYTF. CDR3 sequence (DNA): TGTGCCAGTAGTATTACAGGGGGCTATGGCTACACCTTC.

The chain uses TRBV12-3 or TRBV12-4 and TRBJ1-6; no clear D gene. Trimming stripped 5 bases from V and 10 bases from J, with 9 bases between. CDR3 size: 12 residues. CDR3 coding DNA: TGTGCCAGCAGTCCCGTCGGGTCACCCCTCCACTTT. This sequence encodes CASSPVGSPLHF.

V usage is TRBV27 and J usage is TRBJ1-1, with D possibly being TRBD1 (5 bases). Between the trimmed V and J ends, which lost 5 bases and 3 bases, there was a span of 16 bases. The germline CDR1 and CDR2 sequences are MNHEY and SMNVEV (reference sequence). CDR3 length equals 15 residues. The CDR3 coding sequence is TGTGCCAGCAGTCCCCCCGGGGGGAGGGACACTGAAGCTTTCTTT. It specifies CASSPPGGRDTEAFF.

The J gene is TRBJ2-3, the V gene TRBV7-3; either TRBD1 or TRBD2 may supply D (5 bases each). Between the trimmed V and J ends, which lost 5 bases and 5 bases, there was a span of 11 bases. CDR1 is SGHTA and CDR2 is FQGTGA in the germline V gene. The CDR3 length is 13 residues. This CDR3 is CASSPGTGDTQYF. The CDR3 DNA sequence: TGTGCCAGCAGCCCCGGGACGGGAGATACGCAGTATTTT.

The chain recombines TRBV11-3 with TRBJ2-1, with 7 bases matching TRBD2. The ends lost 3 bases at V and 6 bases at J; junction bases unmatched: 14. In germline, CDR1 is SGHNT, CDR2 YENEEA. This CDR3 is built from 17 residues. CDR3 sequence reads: CASSFSGGTGRANEQFF. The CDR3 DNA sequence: TGTGCCAGCAGCTTCTCCGGGGGGACGGGCAGGGCCAATGAGCAGTTCTTC.